The 19 T cell receptor beta chains in this list originate from one sample, sequenced in a study of blood T cell repertoires in COVID-19. Using immunoSEQ multiplex PCR, the repertoire was profiled, and TCRdb retains in-frame clones only, with some absent. The sample has roughly 41,000 clones, 85% to 90% seen once. Input material: peripheral blood. Source of these receptors: a human donor in a cohort sampled during active COVID-19.

The chain employs TRBV2 and TRBJ1-3, with D maybe TRBD1 (6 bases). V lost 3 bases, J lost 0 bases, and 15 bases lay in between. The CDR3 is 17 amino acids. Looked up from germline, CDR1 is SNHLY and CDR2 is FYNNEI. The CDR3 region is CASSEWAGASSGNTIYF. The CDR3 DNA follows: TGTGCCAGCAGTGAGTGGGCAGGGGCTTCCTCTGGAAACACCATATATTTT.

The rearrangement links TRBV4-1 to TRBJ1-3, with D possibly matching TRBD1 (5 bases). The CDR3 is 16 residues long. V was cut by 3 bases and J by 0 bases, with 12 bases left in between. Germline V CDR1 and CDR2: MGHRA, YSYEKL. CDR3 sequence reads: CASSQPGLRSGNTIYF. The DNA for the CDR3 is TGCGCCAGCAGCCAGCCGGGACTTCGCTCTGGAAACACCATATATTTT.

This clone has just a few counts. This chain uses TRBV2 with TRBJ1-2, with D possibly TRBD1 on 5 matching bases. Trimming pared 1 base from V and 8 bases from J, leaving 14 bases between. Germline V gene sequence: CDR1 SNHLY, CDR2 FYNNEI. The CDR3 runs to 14 residues. CDR3 sequence reads: CASSEVRGQGGYTF. CDR3 bases: TGTGCCAGCAGTGAAGTAAGGGGCCAGGGCGGCTACACCTTC.

This clone was observed a single time. The genes are TRBV10-3 and TRBJ1-5, with TRBD1 matching over 8 bases. V lost 6 bases, J lost 1 base, and 5 bases stayed unmatched. The CDR3 loop spans 15 amino acids. Germline V gives CDR1 ENHRY, CDR2 SYGVKD. CDR3 protein: CAISQGAESNQPQHF. The CDR3 bases are TGTGCCATCAGCCAGGGGGCCGAAAGCAATCAGCCCCAGCATTTT.

The chain is built from TRBV15 and TRBJ1-4; 10 bases are shared with TRBD1. The CDR3 loop spans 16 amino acids. The germline V gene has CDR1 LNHNV and CDR2 YYDKDF (reference sequence). The V and J ends lost 0 bases and 8 bases, in that order; junction bases with no gene match: 6. DNA of the CDR3: TGTGCCACCAGCAGAGATCGACAGGGGGCGAGCGAAAAACTGTTTTTT. Translated, it gives CATSRDRQGASEKLFF.

This chain joins TRBV27 and TRBJ2-7; D perhaps matches TRBD2 (5 bases). The CDR3 runs 13 residues. V was pared by 5 bases and J by 7 bases, with 15 bases between. Germline V gives CDR1 MNHEY, CDR2 SMNVEV (reference sequence). This CDR3 is CASSRQGGGEQYF. DNA for the CDR3: TGTGCCAGCAGTAGGCAAGGTGGAGGTGAGCAGTACTTC.

This chain joins TRBV5-6 and TRBJ2-7; D might be TRBD1 (7 bases). Per the germline V gene, CDR1 is SGHDT and CDR2 is YYEEEE. Trimming shortened V by 4 bases and J by 0 bases, and 14 bases separated the two germline ends. CDR3 length equals 15 residues. The CDR3 bases are TGTGCCAGCAGCCCGCGGGACAGAAACTCCTACGAGCAGTACTTC. Its protein product is CASSPRDRNSYEQYF.

V and J are TRBV7-3 and TRBJ2-5; 10 nucleotides agree with TRBD2. CDR1 is SGHTA, CDR2 FQGTGA, per germline. The CDR3 loop spans 17 amino acids. The ends lost 4 bases at V and 6 bases at J; junction bases unmatched: 14. DNA for the CDR3: TGTGCCAGCAGCTCCCCGGAGGCTAGCGGGAGCCTTAAGACCCAGTACTTC. This codes for CASSSPEASGSLKTQYF.

The genes are TRBV5-5 and TRBJ1-4; 10 bases fit TRBD1. CDR1 is SGHKS, CDR2 YYEKEE, per germline (reference sequence). CDR3 size: 15 residues. V shed 1 base, J shed 8 bases, and the junction held 5 bases outside the gene matches. The CDR3: CASSLTGTGVEKLFF. Written as DNA, the CDR3 is TGTGCCAGCAGCTTGACCGGGACAGGGGTCGAAAAACTGTTTTTT.

The chain joins TRBV7-6 to TRBJ2-5; TRBD2 matches at 8 bases. The CDR3 runs to 13 residues. V lost 2 bases to trimming and J lost 5 bases; unmatched junction nucleotides: 1. Germline CDR1 SGHVS, CDR2 FNYEAQ. In nucleotides, the CDR3 is TGTGCCAGCAGCTTACCGGGGGGGGAGACCCAGTACTTC. Its protein is CASSLPGGETQYF.

The chain links TRBV7-3 to TRBJ2-6, with 10 bases lining up with TRBD2. CDR1 SGHTA and CDR2 FQGTGA come from the germline V gene. J was trimmed by 0 bases and V by 2 bases; bases with no gene match: 4. The CDR3 loop spans 18 amino acids. In DNA form, the CDR3 reads TGTGCCAGCAGCTTACCAAGCGGGGGGGCCTCTGGGGCCAACGTCCTGACTTTC. This codes for CASSLPSGGASGANVLTF.

Details on this clone: A junction boundary mismatches the germline segment, possibly from a read error. This chain joins TRBV6-1 and TRBJ2-7; 13 positions match TRBD2. The CDR3 totals 15 residues. The germline V gene encodes CDR1 MNHNS and CDR2 SASEGT. For the CDR3, the DNA is TGTGCCAGCAGGGAAGGACTAGCGGGAGTCTACGAGCAGTACTTC. It is translated as CASREGLAGVYEQYF.

This clone was observed a few times. V usage is TRBV6-2 or TRBV6-3 and J usage is TRBJ1-2, with 7 bases identical to TRBD1. V was clipped by 2 bases and J by 0 bases; unmatched bases: 15. The CDR3 is 19 residues long. Germline lookup yields CDR1 MNHEY and CDR2 SVGEGT. This CDR3 reads CASSYVFGAGGTTNYGYTF. CDR3 coding DNA: TGTGCCAGCAGTTACGTGTTTGGGGCAGGGGGAACCACTAACTATGGCTACACCTTC.

V usage is TRBV5-6 and J usage is TRBJ2-7, with 10 nucleotides matching TRBD2. This CDR3 has 15 residues. Germline CDR1 and CDR2: SGHDT and YYEEEE. Losses at the gene ends were 4 bases for V and 3 bases for J; bases not matched to a gene: 7. The CDR3 loop reads CASSNLAGVYYEQYF. The CDR3, as DNA: TGTGCCAGCAGCAATCTAGCGGGGGTGTACTACGAGCAGTACTTC.

This chain connects TRBV6-5 to TRBJ2-7, with 12 nucleotides matching TRBD2. The germline CDR1 and CDR2 sequences are MNHEY and SVGAGI. V shed 5 bases, J shed 4 bases, and the junction held 6 bases outside the gene matches. The CDR3 runs 15 residues. The CDR3 protein is CASSLTSGRGYEQYF. CDR3 nucleotide sequence: TGTGCCAGCAGTCTGACTAGCGGGAGAGGATACGAGCAGTACTTC.

The chain couples TRBV30 to TRBJ1-3; possibly TRBD1 for D (6 bases). Germline loops: CDR1 GTSNPN, CDR2 SVGIG (reference sequence). V shed 6 bases and J shed 9 bases, with 18 bases lying between them. The CDR3 totals 13 residues. The CDR3, as DNA: TGTGCCTGCTCTTGGGGAGGGGGAGGCACCATATATTTT. Protein product: CACSWGGGGTIYF.

The V call is TRBV15, the J call TRBJ2-7; 10 nucleotides agree with TRBD1. The J segment lost 6 bases and the V segment lost 3 bases, leaving 8 bases of the junction unmatched. In germline, CDR1 is LNHNV, CDR2 YYDKDF (reference sequence). The CDR3 is 15 amino acids. The CDR3 is CATSSRGQGFGEQYF. The CDR3 DNA is TGTGCCACCAGCAGTAGGGGACAGGGGTTCGGCGAGCAGTACTTC.

The V call is TRBV19, the J call TRBJ1-1; 7 bases match TRBD1. From germline, CDR1 is LNHDA and CDR2 SQIVND (reference sequence). V lost 3 bases to trimming and J lost 2 bases; unmatched junction nucleotides: 6. This CDR3 contains 15 residues. The CDR3 reads CASSISGTANTEAFF. CDR3 coding DNA: TGTGCCAGTAGTATCTCCGGGACAGCCAACACTGAAGCTTTCTTT.

The rearrangement joins TRBV2 to TRBJ1-2; the match to TRBD1 covers 8 bases. The CDR3 has 14 residues. Unmatched junction bases numbered 5, after V lost 6 bases and J lost 2 bases. Germline V gene lookup returns CDR1 SNHLY and CDR2 FYNNEI. This CDR3 is CASRAGQANYGYTF. As DNA, the CDR3 is TGTGCCAGCAGAGCGGGACAGGCCAACTATGGCTACACCTTC.